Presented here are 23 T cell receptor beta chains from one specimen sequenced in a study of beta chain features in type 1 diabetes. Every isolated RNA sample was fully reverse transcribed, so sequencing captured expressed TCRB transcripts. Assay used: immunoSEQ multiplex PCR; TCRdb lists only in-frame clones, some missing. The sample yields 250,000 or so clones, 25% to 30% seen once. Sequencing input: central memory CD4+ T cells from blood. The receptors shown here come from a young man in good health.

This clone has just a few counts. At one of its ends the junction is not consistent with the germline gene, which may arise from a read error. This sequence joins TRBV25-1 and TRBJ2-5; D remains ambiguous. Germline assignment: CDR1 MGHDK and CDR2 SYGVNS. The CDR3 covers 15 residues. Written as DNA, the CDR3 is TGTGCCACCAGTGCCGCCGCGATAGTGGGGGAGACCCAGTACTTC. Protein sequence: CATSAAAIVGETQYF.

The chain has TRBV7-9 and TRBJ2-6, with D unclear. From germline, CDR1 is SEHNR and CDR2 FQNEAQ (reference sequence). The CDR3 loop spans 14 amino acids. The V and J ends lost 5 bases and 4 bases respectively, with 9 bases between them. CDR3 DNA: TGTGCCAGCAGCCTTAGGGCCGGGGCCAACGTCCTGACTTTC. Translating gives CASSLRAGANVLTF.

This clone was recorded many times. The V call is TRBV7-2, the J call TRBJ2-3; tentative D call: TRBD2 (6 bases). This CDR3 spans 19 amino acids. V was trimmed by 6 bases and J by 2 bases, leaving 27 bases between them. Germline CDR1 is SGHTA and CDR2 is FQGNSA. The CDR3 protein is CASRYLGAGLSGPTDTQYF. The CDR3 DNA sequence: TGTGCCAGCAGATACCTCGGGGCGGGATTGAGTGGACCCACAGATACGCAGTATTTT.

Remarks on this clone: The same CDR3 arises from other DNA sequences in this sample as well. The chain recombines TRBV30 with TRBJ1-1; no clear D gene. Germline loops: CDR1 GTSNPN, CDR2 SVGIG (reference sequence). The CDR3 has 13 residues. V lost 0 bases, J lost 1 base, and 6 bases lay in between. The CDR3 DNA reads TGTGCCTGGAGTGTAAAAGGGAACACTGAAGCTTTCTTT. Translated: CAWSVKGNTEAFF.

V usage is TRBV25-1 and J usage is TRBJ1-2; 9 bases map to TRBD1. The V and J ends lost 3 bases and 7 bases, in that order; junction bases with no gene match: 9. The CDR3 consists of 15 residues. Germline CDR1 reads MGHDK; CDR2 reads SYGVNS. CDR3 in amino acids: CASSDLDRGVSGYTF. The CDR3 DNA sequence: TGTGCCAGCAGTGATTTGGACAGGGGAGTGAGTGGCTACACCTTC.

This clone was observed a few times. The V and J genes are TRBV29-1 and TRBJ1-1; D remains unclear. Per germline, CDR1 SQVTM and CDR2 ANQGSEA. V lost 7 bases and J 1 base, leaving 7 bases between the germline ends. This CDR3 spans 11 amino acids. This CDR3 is CSAYKNTEAFF. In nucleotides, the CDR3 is TGCAGCGCCTATAAGAACACTGAAGCTTTCTTT.

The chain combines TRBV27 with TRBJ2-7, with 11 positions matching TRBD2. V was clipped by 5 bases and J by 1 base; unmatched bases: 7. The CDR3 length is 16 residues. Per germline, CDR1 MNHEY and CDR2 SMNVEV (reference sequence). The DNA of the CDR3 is TGTGCCAGCAGTCTCTCGGGACTAGCGGTTTCCTACGAGCAGTACTTC. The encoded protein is CASSLSGLAVSYEQYF.

This chain's CDR3 is CASSLFSEKETQYF. The CDR3 DNA reads TGTGCCAGCAGCTTGTTTTCAGAGAAAGAGACCCAGTACTTC. The chain couples TRBV5-7 to TRBJ2-5; no firm D call. TRBV5-7 is filed as an ORF, its function uncertain. Trimming cost V 1 base and J 3 bases, with 10 bases left between them. There are 14 residues in the CDR3.

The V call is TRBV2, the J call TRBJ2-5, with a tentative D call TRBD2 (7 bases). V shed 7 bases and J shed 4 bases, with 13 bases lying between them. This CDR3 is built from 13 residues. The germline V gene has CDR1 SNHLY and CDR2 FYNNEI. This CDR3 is CASTAGEGETQYF. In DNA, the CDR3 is TGTGCCAGCACCGCAGGGGAGGGAGAGACCCAGTACTTC.

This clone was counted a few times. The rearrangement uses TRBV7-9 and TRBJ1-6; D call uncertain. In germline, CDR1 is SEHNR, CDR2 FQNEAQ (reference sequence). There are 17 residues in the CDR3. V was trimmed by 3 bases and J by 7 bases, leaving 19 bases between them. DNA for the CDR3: TGTGCCAGCAGCTTGAAGAGGACTGGGCAGCGGAATTCACCCCTCCACTTT. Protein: CASSLKRTGQRNSPLHF.

CDR3 sequence reads: CSVRPGGYNEQFF. The CDR3 DNA reads as TGCAGCGTCCGGCCGGGCGGATACAATGAGCAGTTCTTC. The genes are TRBV29-1 and TRBJ2-1, with no clear D. This CDR3 region has 13 residues. Trimming took 6 bases from V and 4 from J, leaving 13 bases between them. Germline CDR1 reads SQVTM; CDR2 reads ANQGSEA.

The DNA of the CDR3 is TGTGCCAGCTCATTACTGGGGGCTGTGAGCACTGAAGCTTTCTTT. Protein: CASSLLGAVSTEAFF. V and J are TRBV18 and TRBJ1-1, with D perhaps matching TRBD1 (6 bases). This CDR3 has 15 residues. The ends were cut back, 5 bases at V and 4 bases at J, with 17 bases in the middle. Germline assignment: CDR1 KGHSH and CDR2 LQKENI. Using reference TRBV18 and TRBJ1-1 for the parts outside the CDR3, the full variable domain is NAGVMQNPRHLVRRRGQEARLRCSPMKGHSHVYWYRQLPEEGLKFMVYLQKENIIDESGMPKERFSAEFPKEGPSILRIQQVVRGDSAAYFCASSLLGAVSTEAFFGQGTRLTVV.

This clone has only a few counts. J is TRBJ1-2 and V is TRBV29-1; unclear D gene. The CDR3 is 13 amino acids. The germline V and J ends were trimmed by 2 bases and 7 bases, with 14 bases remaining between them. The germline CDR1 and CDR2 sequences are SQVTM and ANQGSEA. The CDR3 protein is CSVEQTGGGGYTF. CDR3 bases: TGCAGCGTTGAACAGACGGGAGGTGGTGGCTACACCTTC.

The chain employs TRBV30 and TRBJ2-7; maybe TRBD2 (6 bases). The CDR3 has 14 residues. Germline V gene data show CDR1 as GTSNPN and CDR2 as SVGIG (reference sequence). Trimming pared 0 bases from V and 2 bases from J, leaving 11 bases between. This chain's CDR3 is CAWSVLGGTYEQYF. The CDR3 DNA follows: TGTGCCTGGAGTGTACTGGGAGGCACCTACGAGCAGTACTTC.

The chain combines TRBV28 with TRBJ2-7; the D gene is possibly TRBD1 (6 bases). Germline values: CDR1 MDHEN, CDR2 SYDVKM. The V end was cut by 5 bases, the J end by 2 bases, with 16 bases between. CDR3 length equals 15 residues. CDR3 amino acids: CASSSWTANPYEQYF. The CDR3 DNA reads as TGTGCCAGCAGTAGCTGGACAGCAAACCCCTACGAGCAGTACTTC.

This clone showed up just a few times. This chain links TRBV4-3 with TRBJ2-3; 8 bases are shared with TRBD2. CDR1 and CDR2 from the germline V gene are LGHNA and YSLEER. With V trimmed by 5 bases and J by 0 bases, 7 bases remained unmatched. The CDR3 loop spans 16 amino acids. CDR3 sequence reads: CASSEGTGGSTDTQYF. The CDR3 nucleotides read TGCGCCAGCAGCGAGGGGACGGGAGGGAGCACAGATACGCAGTATTTT.

The CDR3 protein is CSIPVGGTLETQYF. The CDR3 nucleotides read TGCAGCATCCCGGTGGGGGGGACCCTTGAGACCCAGTACTTC. The chain joins TRBV29-1 to TRBJ2-5; 7 bases map to TRBD2. The CDR3 runs to 14 residues. CDR1 SQVTM and CDR2 ANQGSEA come from the germline V gene. J was trimmed by 5 bases and V by 8 bases; bases with no gene match: 14.

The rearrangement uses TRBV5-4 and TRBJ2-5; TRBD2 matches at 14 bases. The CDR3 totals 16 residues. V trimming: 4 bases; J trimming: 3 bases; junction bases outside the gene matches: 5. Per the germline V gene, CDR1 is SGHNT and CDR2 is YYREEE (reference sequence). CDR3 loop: CASSPGTSGGKETQYF. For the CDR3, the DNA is TGTGCCAGCAGCCCGGGGACTAGCGGGGGTAAAGAGACCCAGTACTTC.

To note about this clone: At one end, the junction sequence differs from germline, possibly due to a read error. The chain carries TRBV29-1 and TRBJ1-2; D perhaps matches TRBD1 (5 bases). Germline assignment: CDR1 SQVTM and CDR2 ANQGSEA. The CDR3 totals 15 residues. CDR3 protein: CSGEESGTRGYGYTF. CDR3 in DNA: TGCAGCGGTGAAGAATCTGGGACTCGTGGCTATGGCTACACCTTC.

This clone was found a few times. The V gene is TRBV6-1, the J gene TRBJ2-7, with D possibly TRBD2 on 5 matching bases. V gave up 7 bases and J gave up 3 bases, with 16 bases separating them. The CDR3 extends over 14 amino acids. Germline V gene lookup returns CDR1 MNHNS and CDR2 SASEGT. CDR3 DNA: TGTGCCAGCATCCTATCCGGGAACCACTACGAGCAGTACTTC. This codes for CASILSGNHYEQYF.

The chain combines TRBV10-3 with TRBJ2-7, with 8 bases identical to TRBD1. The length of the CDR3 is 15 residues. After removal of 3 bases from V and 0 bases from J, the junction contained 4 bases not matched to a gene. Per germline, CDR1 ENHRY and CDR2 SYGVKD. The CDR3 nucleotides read TGTGCCATCAGTGATTCGGGGACAGGCTCCTACGAGCAGTACTTC. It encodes CAISDSGTGSYEQYF.

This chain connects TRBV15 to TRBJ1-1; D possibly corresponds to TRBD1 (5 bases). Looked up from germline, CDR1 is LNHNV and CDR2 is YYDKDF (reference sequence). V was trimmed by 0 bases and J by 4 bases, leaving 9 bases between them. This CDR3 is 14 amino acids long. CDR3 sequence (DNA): TGTGCCACCAGCAGAGACCCGCAGGGCACTGAAGCTTTCTTT. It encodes CATSRDPQGTEAFF. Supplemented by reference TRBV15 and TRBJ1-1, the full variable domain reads DAMVIQNPRYQVTQFGKPVTLSCSQTLNHNVMYWYQQKSSQAPKLLFHYYDKDFNNEADTPDNFQSRRPNTSFCFLDIRSPGLGDTAMYLCATSRDPQGTEAFFGQGTRLTVV.

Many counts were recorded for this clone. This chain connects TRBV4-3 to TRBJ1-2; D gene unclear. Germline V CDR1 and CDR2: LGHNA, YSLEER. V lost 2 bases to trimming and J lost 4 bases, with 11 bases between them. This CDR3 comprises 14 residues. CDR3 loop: CASSQSNGGYGYTF. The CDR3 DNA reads TGCGCCAGCAGCCAATCAAACGGCGGCTATGGCTACACCTTC.